This T cell receptor (beta chain) was sequenced during a study of CD8+ T cells in alopecia areata. Whole-study results and caveats: The link between baseline CD8+ expansion and response remains uncertain with one nonresponder. Scalp clonality decreased significantly with tofacitinib, and so did expanded CD8+ clones among the top 100.

As concerns this clone: No antigen is known for it.

Extracted from the samples, RNA was reverse transcribed into cDNA to serve as the sequencing template. The data were produced by immunoSEQ multiplex PCR, yet TCRdb's version contains in-frame clones alone and is incomplete. Of hundreds of thousands of clones listed, approximately 70% are singletons. Trimming cost V 9 bases and J 9 bases, with 18 bases left between them. Per the germline V gene, CDR1 is MNHEY and CDR2 is SMNVEV (reference sequence). The CDR3 length is 13 residues. Noted treatment: oral pan-JAK inhibitor, 5-10 mg twice daily. Samples from alopecia areata patients were lesional scalp punch biopsies and peripheral blood. Sorted populations comprised CD4+ and CD8+ T cells obtained from PBMCs.

The chain uses TRBV27 and TRBJ2-1; D perhaps matches TRBD1 (6 bases). The specimen was CD4+ T cells sorted from blood, collected around week 44, from a patient treated with tofacitinib. This TCR came from a human donor with alopecia areata. The CDR3 region has the DNA TGTGCCAGTTGGGACACTGGAGGCGGTGAGCAGTTCTTC. Protein: CASWDTGGGEQFF.